A selection of T cell receptor beta chains follows, all from one sample in a study of CD4+ T cells in melanoma. Some clones are missing from TCRdb's copy, which holds only in-frame ones; the method was immunoSEQ multiplex PCR. Of about 120,000 clones in the sample, 92% were seen once. Sequencing input: peripheral blood. The source of these receptors is a human donor with melanoma. CDR3s include the opening cysteine and the closing phenylalanine or tryptophan.

len	v_gene	j_gene	CDR3aa
16	TRBV7-3	TRBJ2-2	CASSSQLDENTGELFF
15	TRBV6-1	TRBJ2-3	CASSKLGASTDTQYF
14	TRBV10-2	TRBJ2-7	CASSLAGGTYEQYF
13	TRBV6-1	TRBJ2-5	CASKTGGAETQYF
16	TRBV4-3	TRBJ1-2	CASSQDHLGQGYGYTF
15	TRBV7-2	TRBJ1-2	CASSLPGRGRGGYTF
16	TRBV7-2	TRBJ2-5	CASSLSGRTLQETQYF
14	TRBV7-9	TRBJ1-4	CASSFTGLSEKLFF
15	TRBV5-5	TRBJ1-2	CASSLDRPGGNGYTF
11	TRBV10-3	TRBJ2-7	CAISEVVEQYF
13	TRBV7-8	TRBJ2-7	CASSPRWVYEQYF
15	TRBV7-9	TRBJ2-3	CASREWAGGEDTQYF
14	TRBV5-1	TRBJ2-5	CASSQTSGTETQYF
18	TRBV7-2	TRBJ2-4	CASSPRPGQGYDKNIQYF
15	TRBV4-3	TRBJ2-1	CASSPQGNTYNEQFF
15	TRBV5-6	TRBJ1-2	CASSLVSGRTYGYTF
14	TRBV18	TRBJ2-3	CASSPGLNTDTQYF
15	TRBV7-2	TRBJ2-7	CASSLISGGANEQYF
15	TRBV9	TRBJ2-3	CASSVAGAGGDTQYF
15	TRBV18	TRBJ1-1	CASSPIQDLNTEAFF
13	TRBV9	TRBJ2-3	CASSPGVADTQYF
13	TRBV6-5	TRBJ2-3	CASSYEERDTQYF
14	TRBV28	TRBJ2-1	CASKWDSDYNEQFF
14	TRBV2	TRBJ2-5	CASKSSGAQETQYF
15	TRBV9	TRBJ2-3	CASAIQGSSTDTQYF
14	TRBV19	TRBJ1-5	CASSITGGKQPQHF
13	TRBV29-1	TRBJ2-2	CSVERANTGELFF
17	TRBV7-2	TRBJ2-7	CASSLGASGGSPYEQYF
15	TRBV7-9	TRBJ2-3	CASSSGTSRLDTQYF
16	TRBV11-1	TRBJ2-2	CASSTLRDGYTGELFF
15	TRBV5-4	TRBJ1-2	CASRPGTPGGYGYTF